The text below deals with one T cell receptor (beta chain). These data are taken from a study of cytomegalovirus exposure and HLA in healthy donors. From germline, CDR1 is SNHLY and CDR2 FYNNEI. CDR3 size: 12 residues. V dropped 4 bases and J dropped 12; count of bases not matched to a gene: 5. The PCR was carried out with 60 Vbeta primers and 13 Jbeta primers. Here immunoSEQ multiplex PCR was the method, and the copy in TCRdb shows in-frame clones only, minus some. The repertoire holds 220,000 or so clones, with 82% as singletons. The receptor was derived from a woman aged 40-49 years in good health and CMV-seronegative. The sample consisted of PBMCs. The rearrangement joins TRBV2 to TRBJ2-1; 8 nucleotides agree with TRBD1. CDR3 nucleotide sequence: TGTGCCAGCAGTGGCGACAGGGGTTCGCAGTTCTTC. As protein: CASSGDRGSQFF. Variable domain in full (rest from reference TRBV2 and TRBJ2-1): EPEVTQTPSHQVTQMGQEVILRCVPISNHLYFYWYRQILGQKVEFLVSFYNNEISEKSEIFDDQFSVERPDGSNFTLKIRSTKLEDSAMYFCASSGDRGSQFFGPGTRLTVL.